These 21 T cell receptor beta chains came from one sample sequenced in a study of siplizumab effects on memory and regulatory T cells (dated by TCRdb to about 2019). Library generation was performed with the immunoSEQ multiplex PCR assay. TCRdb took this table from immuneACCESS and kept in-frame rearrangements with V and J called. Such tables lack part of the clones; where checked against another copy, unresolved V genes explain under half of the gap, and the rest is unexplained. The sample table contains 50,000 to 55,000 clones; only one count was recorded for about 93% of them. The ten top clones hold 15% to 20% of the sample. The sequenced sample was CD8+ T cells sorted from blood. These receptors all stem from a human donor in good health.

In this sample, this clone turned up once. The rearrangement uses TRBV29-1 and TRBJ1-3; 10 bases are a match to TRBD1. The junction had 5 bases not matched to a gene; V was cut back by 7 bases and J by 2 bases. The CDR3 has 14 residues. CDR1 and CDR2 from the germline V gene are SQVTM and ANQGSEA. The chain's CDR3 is CSARGQGTGNTIYF. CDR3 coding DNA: TGCAGCGCCAGGGGACAGGGGACTGGAAACACCATATATTTT.

The CDR3 coding sequence is TGTGCCAGCAGCTTGGTTAGCTCCTACAATGAGCAGTTCTTC. Translation: CASSLVSSYNEQFF. The J gene is TRBJ2-1, the V gene TRBV5-6; D not resolved. In germline, CDR1 is SGHDT, CDR2 YYEEEE. V was clipped by 0 bases and J by 0 bases, with 4 bases between them. CDR3 length: 14 residues.

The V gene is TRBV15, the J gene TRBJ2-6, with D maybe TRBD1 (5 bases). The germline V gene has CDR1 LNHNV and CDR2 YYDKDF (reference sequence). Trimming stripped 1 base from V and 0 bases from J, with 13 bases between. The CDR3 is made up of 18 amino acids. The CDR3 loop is CATSRGNRLGSGANVLTF. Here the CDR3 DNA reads TGTGCCACCAGCAGAGGTAACAGGTTGGGCTCTGGGGCCAACGTCCTGACTTTC.

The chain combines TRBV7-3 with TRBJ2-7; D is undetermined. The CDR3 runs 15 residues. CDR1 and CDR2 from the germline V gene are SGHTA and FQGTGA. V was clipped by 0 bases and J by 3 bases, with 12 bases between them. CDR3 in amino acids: CASSLTRLPGYEQYF. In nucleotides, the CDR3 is TGTGCCAGCAGCTTAACGAGGTTGCCGGGCTACGAGCAGTACTTC.

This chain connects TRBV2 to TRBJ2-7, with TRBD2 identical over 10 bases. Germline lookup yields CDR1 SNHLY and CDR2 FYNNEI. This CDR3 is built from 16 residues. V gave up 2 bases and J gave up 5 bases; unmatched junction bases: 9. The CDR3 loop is CASSELASGSGDEQYF. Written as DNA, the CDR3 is TGTGCCAGCAGTGAATTGGCTAGCGGGAGTGGTGACGAGCAGTACTTC. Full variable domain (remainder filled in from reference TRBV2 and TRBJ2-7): EPEVTQTPSHQVTQMGQEVILRCVPISNHLYFYWYRQILGQKVEFLVSFYNNEISEKSEIFDDQFSVERPDGSNFTLKIRSTKLEDSAMYFCASSELASGSGDEQYFGPGTRLTVT.

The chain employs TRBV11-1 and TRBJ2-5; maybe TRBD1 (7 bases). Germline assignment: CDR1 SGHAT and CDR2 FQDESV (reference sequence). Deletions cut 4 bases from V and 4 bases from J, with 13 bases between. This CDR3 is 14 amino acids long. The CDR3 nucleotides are TGTGCCAGCAGCTACCCAGGGGGAGGAGAGACCCAGTACTTC. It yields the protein CASSYPGGGETQYF.

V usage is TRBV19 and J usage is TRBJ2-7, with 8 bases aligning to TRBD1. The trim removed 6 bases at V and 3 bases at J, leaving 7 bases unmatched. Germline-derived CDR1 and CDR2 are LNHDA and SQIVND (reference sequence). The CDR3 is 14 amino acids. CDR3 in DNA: TGTGCCAGTAGCTTAGGACAGGGCGACTACGAGCAGTACTTC. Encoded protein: CASSLGQGDYEQYF.

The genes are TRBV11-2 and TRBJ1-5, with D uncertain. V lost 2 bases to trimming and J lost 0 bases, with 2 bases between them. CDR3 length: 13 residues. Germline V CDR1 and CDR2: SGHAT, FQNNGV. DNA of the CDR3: TGTGCCAGCAGCTTACATAGCAATCAGCCCCAGCATTTT. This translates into CASSLHSNQPQHF.

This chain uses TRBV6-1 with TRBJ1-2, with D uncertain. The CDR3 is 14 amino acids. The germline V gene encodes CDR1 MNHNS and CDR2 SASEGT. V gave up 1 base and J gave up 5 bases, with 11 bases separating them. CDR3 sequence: CASSEDGNGYGYTF. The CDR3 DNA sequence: TGTGCCAGCAGTGAAGATGGCAACGGGTATGGCTACACCTTC.

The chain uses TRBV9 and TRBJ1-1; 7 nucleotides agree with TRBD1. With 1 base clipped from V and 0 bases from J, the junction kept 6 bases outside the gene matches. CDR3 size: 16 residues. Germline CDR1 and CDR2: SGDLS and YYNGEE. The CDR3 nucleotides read TGTGCCAGCAGCGTATCGGCAGGGGGAATGAACACTGAAGCTTTCTTT. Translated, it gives CASSVSAGGMNTEAFF. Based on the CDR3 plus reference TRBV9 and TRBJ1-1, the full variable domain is DSGVTQTPKHLITATGQRVTLRCSPRSGDLSVYWYQQSLDQGLQFLIQYYNGEERAKGNILERFSAQQFPDLHSELNLSSLELGDSALYFCASSVSAGGMNTEAFFGQGTRLTVV.

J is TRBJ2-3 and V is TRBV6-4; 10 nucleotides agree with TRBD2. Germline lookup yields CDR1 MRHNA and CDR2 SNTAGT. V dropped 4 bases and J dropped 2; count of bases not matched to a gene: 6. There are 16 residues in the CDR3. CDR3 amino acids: CASSVTSGTDTDTQYF. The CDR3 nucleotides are TGTGCCAGCAGTGTAACTAGCGGGACCGACACAGATACGCAGTATTTT.

The CDR3 nucleotides are TGTGCCAGCAGCTTATTTGCCGGGACAGAATTAGCAGATACGCAGTATTTT. Residues: CASSLFAGTELADTQYF. The chain couples TRBV7-9 to TRBJ2-3, with 7 bases that match TRBD1. Germline V gene lookup returns CDR1 SEHNR and CDR2 FQNEAQ (reference sequence). Trimming removed 2 bases from V and 4 bases from J; junction bases left unmatched: 12. This CDR3 has 17 residues.

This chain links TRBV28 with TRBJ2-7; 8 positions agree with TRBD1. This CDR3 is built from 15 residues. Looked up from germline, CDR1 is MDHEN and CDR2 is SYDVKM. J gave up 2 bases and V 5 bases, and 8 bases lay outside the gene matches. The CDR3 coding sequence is TGTGCCAGCAGTCCGGGACAGGAGTTACCCTACGAGCAGTACTTC. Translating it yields CASSPGQELPYEQYF.

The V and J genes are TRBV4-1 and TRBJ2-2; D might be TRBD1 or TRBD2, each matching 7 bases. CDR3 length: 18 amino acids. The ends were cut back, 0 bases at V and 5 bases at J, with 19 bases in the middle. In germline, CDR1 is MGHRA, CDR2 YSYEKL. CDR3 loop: CASSQEVGRGLGTGELFF. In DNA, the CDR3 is TGCGCCAGCAGCCAAGAAGTTGGGAGGGGGCTAGGGACCGGGGAGCTGTTTTTT.

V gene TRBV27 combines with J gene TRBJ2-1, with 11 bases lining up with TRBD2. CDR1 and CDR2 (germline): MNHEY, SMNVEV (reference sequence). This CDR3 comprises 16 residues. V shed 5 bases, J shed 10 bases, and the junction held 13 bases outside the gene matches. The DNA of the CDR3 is TGTGCCAGCAGTACGCATAGCGGGAGGGCCAGGGGCGAGCAGTTCTTC. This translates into CASSTHSGRARGEQFF.

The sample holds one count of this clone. In DNA, the CDR3 is TGTGCCAGCAGCAATACCGGGACAGGGGATCACGGGGAGCTGTTTTTT. This gives the protein CASSNTGTGDHGELFF. The rearrangement joins TRBV7-6 to TRBJ2-2; 10 bases line up with TRBD1. The V and J ends lost 5 bases and 7 bases, in that order; junction bases with no gene match: 10. The germline V gene has CDR1 SGHVS and CDR2 FNYEAQ. The CDR3 is made up of 16 amino acids. The complete variable domain, with remaining parts taken from reference TRBV7-6 and TRBJ2-2, reads GAGVSQSPRYKVTKRGQDVALRCDPISGHVSLYWYRQALGQGPEFLTYFNYEAQQDKSGLPNDRFSAERPEGSISTLTIQRTEQRDSAMYRCASSNTGTGDHGELFFGEGSRLTVL.

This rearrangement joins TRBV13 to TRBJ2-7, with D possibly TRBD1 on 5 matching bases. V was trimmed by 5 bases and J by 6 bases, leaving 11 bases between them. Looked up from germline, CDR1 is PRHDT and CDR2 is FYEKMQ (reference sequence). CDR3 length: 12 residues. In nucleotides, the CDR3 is TGTGCCAGCAGCCCCACAGGTGGCGAGCAGTACTTC. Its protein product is CASSPTGGEQYF.

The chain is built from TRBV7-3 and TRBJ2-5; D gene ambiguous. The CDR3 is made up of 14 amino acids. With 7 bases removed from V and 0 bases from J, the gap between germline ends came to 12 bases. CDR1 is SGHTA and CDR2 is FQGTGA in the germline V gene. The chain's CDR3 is CASKAGPYQETQYF. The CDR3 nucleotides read TGTGCCAGCAAGGCAGGACCTTACCAAGAGACCCAGTACTTC.

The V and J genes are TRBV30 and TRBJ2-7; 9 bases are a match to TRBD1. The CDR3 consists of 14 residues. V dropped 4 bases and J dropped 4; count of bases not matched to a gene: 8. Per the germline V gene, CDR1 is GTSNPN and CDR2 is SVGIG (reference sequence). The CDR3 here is CAWKRDRERYEQYF. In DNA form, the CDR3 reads TGTGCCTGGAAGCGGGACAGGGAACGATACGAGCAGTACTTC.

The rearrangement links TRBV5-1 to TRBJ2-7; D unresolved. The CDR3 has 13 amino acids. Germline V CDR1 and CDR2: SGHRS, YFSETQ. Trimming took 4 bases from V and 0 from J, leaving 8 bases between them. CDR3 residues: CASSLTTSYEQYF. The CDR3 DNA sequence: TGCGCCAGCAGCCTCACTACCTCCTACGAGCAGTACTTC.

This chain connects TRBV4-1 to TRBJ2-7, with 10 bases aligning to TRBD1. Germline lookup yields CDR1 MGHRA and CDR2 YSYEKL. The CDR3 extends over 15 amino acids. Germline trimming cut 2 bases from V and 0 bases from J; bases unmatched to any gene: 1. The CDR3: CASSQRTGGSYEQYF. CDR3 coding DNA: TGCGCCAGCAGCCAAAGGACAGGGGGCTCCTACGAGCAGTACTTC.